Sequencing of this T cell receptor (beta chain) was carried out in a study of response to subunit inactivated influenza vaccine (dated by TCRdb to 2017 to 2018). Context from the whole study: The study used deep quantitative T cell receptor repertoire profiling to track responses to a trivalent subunit inactivated influenza vaccine.

Results and caveats for the whole study, not just this receptor: It was suggested by the authors that each seasonal influenza vaccination may recruit only a limited number of new T cells.

V loses 4 bases, J loses 8 bases, and the germline ends lie 9 bases apart. The CDR3 numbers 13 residues from cysteine through phenylalanine. Only the CDR3 portion is preserved as DNA: 39 bases, with reading frame beginning at the first base. A remark on this clonotype: Its recognized antigen is unknown. Nothing much larger sits one base from this clone, and base qualities are not available.

The library was produced with RT-PCR. The instrument was an Illumina HiSeq 2500. The public sequencing data were trimmed at Q25 with fastp and processed into clonotypes with MiXCR by TCRdb, which kept only in-frame beta chains. Identical CDR3 proteins give one entry, which carries the most common genes and DNA. The sample table records about 570,000 distinct CDR3 sequences; 12% of these occur just once. Roughly 10% of the sample belongs to the ten largest clones. The material sequenced was PBMCs from blood, taken on the day of vaccination. The clonotype originates from a man between 45 and 60 years old who received an inactivated influenza vaccine. Donor details come from another sample of the same person, matched by shared clones. The rearrangement joined TRBV12-3 or TRBV12-4 to TRBJ1-6, with an unclear D gene assignment. The CDR3 region has the sequence CASSSQAYSPLHF. The DNA is TGTGCCAGCAGTTCCCAGGCCTATTCACCCCTCCACTTT.